This T cell receptor (beta chain) comes out of a study of metastatic and nonmetastatic thyroid tumors. As for the study in general: The authors compared repertoires across blood and tumor or nodule tissue from malignant and benign thyroid patients. Study results and caveats: When malignant thyroid tumors were compared with benign nodules, TCR beta diversity was reportedly significantly higher in the malignant tumors. This held in both blood and tumor samples.

As originally analysed: What underpinned the distant-metastasis classifier for papillary thyroid cancer was the set of CDR3 differences across clinicopathological groups. TCRdb reanalyzed the PCR reads with MiXCR. Here the V and J calls rest on TCRdb's processing, not on the authors' analysis. The data contain 25,000 to 35,000 clones, 3.5% to 5% of them singletons. Trimming took off 3 bases at V and 3 bases at J, with 17 bases between the two ends. The CDR3 extends over 17 amino acids. The germline V gene has CDR1 LGHDT and CDR2 YNNKEL (reference sequence). This clone has just a few counts. Its cognate antigen is unknown. Patients had received no treatment of any kind before thyroid surgery.

What was sequenced was blood. This sequence was found in a female donor with papillary thyroid cancer or a benign thyroid nodule (not recorded which). Some clones in this sample may be carry-over from other donors' samples. The chain employs TRBV3-1 and TRBJ2-2, with unresolved D. The CDR3 DNA follows: TGTGCCAGCAGCCATCCCAAGACGGCGGTGGACACCGGGGAGCTGTTTTTT. As protein: CASSHPKTAVDTGELFF.